Presented here are 16 T cell receptor beta chains from one specimen sequenced in a study of blood T cells in healthy people across ages. A sample-barcoded 5' primer and a J-beta primer mix were used in a second PCR of roughly 7 to 12 cycles. TCRdb ran MiXCR on the 5' RACE reads and lists one entry per CDR3 protein. The repertoire includes 910,000 or so distinct CDR3 sequences, 51% of them detected once, and around 21% sits in the top ten. Sequenced sample: blood. All receptors come from a woman aged 60 to 75 in good health.

This clonotype was observed a handful of times. The chain combines TRBV5-1 with TRBJ2-5; 7 positions agree with TRBD2. The germline V gene has CDR1 SGHRS and CDR2 YFSETQ. This CDR3 is built from 13 residues. V dropped 4 bases and J dropped 4; count of bases not matched to a gene: 4. CDR3 sequence reads: CASSTLAGETQYF. The CDR3 nucleotides read TGCGCCAGCAGCACCTTAGCGGGAGAGACCCAGTACTTC.

The chain combines TRBV28 with TRBJ2-3; 7 nucleotides align to TRBD2. Germline values: CDR1 MDHEN, CDR2 SYDVKM. The CDR3 totals 15 residues. V was pared by 5 bases and J by 6 bases, with 11 bases of the junction left unmatched. For the CDR3, the DNA is TGTGCCAGCAGTGGTCTGGGCGGGGGTAGGGATACGCAGTATTTT. Translated, it gives CASSGLGGGRDTQYF.

The V call is TRBV29-1, the J call TRBJ2-5, with 9 positions matching TRBD1. Trimming cost V 4 bases and J 3 bases; bases outside gene matches: 6. The CDR3 spans 14 residues. CDR1 and CDR2 from the germline V gene are SQVTM and ANQGSEA. CDR3 residues: CSVAPTGGKETQYF. The DNA for the CDR3 is TGCAGCGTTGCACCGACAGGGGGGAAAGAGACCCAGTACTTC.

This clonotype turned up a few times. This chain uses TRBV6-5 with TRBJ1-6; no definite D call. The CDR3 extends over 14 amino acids. Germline V gene sequence: CDR1 MNHEY, CDR2 SVGAGI. V shed 3 bases and J shed 2 bases, with 5 bases lying between them. The chain's CDR3 is CASSYSPYNSPLHF. The CDR3 DNA reads as TGTGCCAGCAGTTATTCTCCCTATAATTCACCCCTCCACTTT.

This chain links TRBV4-3 with TRBJ2-7; 10 bases agree with TRBD2. The V and J ends lost 1 base and 3 bases, in that order; junction bases with no gene match: 9. Per the germline V gene, CDR1 is LGHNA and CDR2 is YSLEER. The CDR3 sequence is 17 residues long. The CDR3 sequence is CASSQVASSGRNYEQYF. Here the CDR3 DNA reads TGCGCCAGCAGCCAAGTTGCATCTAGCGGGAGAAACTACGAGCAGTACTTC.

In nucleotides, the CDR3 is TGCAGTGCCTCCTCAAGGAGGGCAGGTGAGCAGTACTTC. Translated, it gives CSASSRRAGEQYF. The chain links TRBV20-1 to TRBJ2-4; perhaps TRBD2 as D (6 bases). The germline V gene encodes CDR1 DFQATT and CDR2 SNEGSKA (reference sequence). Trimming took off 6 bases at V and 13 bases at J, with 22 bases between the two ends. The CDR3 runs 13 residues.

This chain uses TRBV6-5 with TRBJ2-5, with D possibly matching TRBD2 (5 bases). With 6 bases removed from V and 4 bases from J, the gap between germline ends came to 12 bases. The length of the CDR3 is 13 residues. CDR1 is MNHEY and CDR2 is SVGAGI in the germline V gene. CDR3 coding DNA: TGTGCCAGCAGCCTCAGGCGGGCAGAGACCCAGTACTTC. It is translated as CASSLRRAETQYF.

This clonotype has just a few counts. J is TRBJ2-7 and V is TRBV29-1; 11 bases align to TRBD2. The junction had 10 bases not matched to a gene; V was cut back by 6 bases and J by 6 bases. Per germline, CDR1 SQVTM and CDR2 ANQGSEA. There are 14 residues in the CDR3. Written as DNA, the CDR3 is TGCAGCGTGGCCTCCGGGACTAGCGGCTCCGAGCAGTACTTC. Protein: CSVASGTSGSEQYF.

The J gene is TRBJ2-3, the V gene TRBV5-5, with D maybe TRBD2 (5 bases). Germline assignment: CDR1 SGHKS and CDR2 YYEKEE (reference sequence). The CDR3 length is 15 residues. V lost 0 bases and J 4 bases, leaving 12 bases between the germline ends. CDR3 sequence: CASSLVGAEADTQYF. CDR3 coding DNA: TGTGCCAGCAGCTTGGTGGGAGCAGAGGCAGATACGCAGTATTTT.

About this clonotype itself: A read error is possible here, since a much larger clone lies one base away. The chain links TRBV6-5 to TRBJ2-4; possible D gene TRBD2, 6 bases. The J call may be in error: the DNA end matches TRBJ2-7 better. Per germline, CDR1 MNHEY and CDR2 SVGAGI. CDR3 size: 13 residues. Here the CDR3 reads CANSYGLNYEQYF. The CDR3 DNA reads TGTGCCAACAGTTATGGACTAAACTACGAGCAGTACTTC.

This clonotype occurred a few times. The chain has TRBV6-2 or TRBV6-3 and TRBJ2-7, with 7 bases matching TRBD1. The CDR3 is 16 residues long. With 0 bases clipped from V and 6 bases from J, the junction kept 11 bases outside the gene matches. Germline V gene sequence: CDR1 MNHEY, CDR2 SVGEGT. The CDR3 loop is CASSYSGPTGRSEQYF. In DNA form, the CDR3 reads TGTGCCAGCAGTTACTCAGGTCCGACAGGGCGGTCCGAGCAGTACTTC.

The chain recombines TRBV15 with TRBJ2-7, with TRBD2 identical over 11 bases. Germline CDR1 reads LNHNV; CDR2 reads YYDKDF (reference sequence). The junction had 16 bases not matched to a gene; V was cut back by 0 bases and J by 0 bases. The CDR3 is 21 residues long. The CDR3 sequence: CATSRDPLLGLAGDSSYEQYF. DNA of the CDR3: TGTGCCACCAGCAGAGATCCCTTACTCGGACTAGCGGGCGATAGCTCCTACGAGCAGTACTTC. Full variable domain (missing parts from reference TRBV15 and TRBJ2-7): DAMVIQNPRYQVTQFGKPVTLSCSQTLNHNVMYWYQQKSSQAPKLLFHYYDKDFNNEADTPDNFQSRRPNTSFCFLDIRSPGLGDTAMYLCATSRDPLLGLAGDSSYEQYFGPGTRLTVT.

The CDR3 nucleotides read TGTGCCAGCAGCAAAAGGGCGGACAGGGGTGACACCGGGGAGCTGTTTTTT. It encodes CASSKRADRGDTGELFF. The chain links TRBV21-1 to TRBJ2-2; the table's D call, TRBD1, has no DNA check behind it. TRBV21-1 is flagged as a pseudogene. The CDR3 covers 17 residues.

The chain recombines TRBV2 with TRBJ2-7, with a possible D match to TRBD2 (5 bases). The CDR3 consists of 17 residues. V shed 4 bases and J shed 7 bases, with 26 bases lying between them. The germline V gene encodes CDR1 SNHLY and CDR2 FYNNEI. The CDR3 loop reads CASSGLGDPFSYNEQYF. DNA for the CDR3: TGTGCCAGCAGTGGCCTCGGGGATCCCTTCTCCTACAATGAGCAGTACTTC.

The chain recombines TRBV6-2 or TRBV6-3 with TRBJ2-1; D not resolved. This CDR3 region has 11 residues. The V gene's germline CDR1 is MNHEY and CDR2 SVGEGT. V lost 7 bases and J 3 bases, leaving 4 bases between the germline ends. CDR3 in DNA: TGTGCCAGCAATTTCTACAATGAGCAGTTCTTC. Translated, it gives CASNFYNEQFF.

The J gene is TRBJ2-1, the V gene TRBV7-8, with D perhaps matching TRBD2 (5 bases). CDR1 is SGHVS, CDR2 FQNEAQ, per germline. V was shortened by 10 bases and J by 0 bases, with 19 bases between the two germline ends. The CDR3 has 16 residues. CDR3 region: CATASTSLSSYNEQFF. In nucleotides, the CDR3 is TGTGCCACCGCCTCCACTAGTCTAAGCTCCTACAATGAGCAGTTCTTC.